A single sample gave rise to the 25 T cell receptor beta chains below, sequenced in a study of regulatory T cells in long-lasting Graves disease. CDR3 regions were amplified by Arm-PCR using iRepertoire HTBI primers to build TCR beta libraries. A single record per CDR3 protein comes from TCRdb applying MiXCR to the multiplex PCR reads. The table shows more than 650,000 distinct CDR3 sequences, with 25% to 30% occurring only once. Time point here: persistent/refractory GD, antithyroid drugs over 5 years with positive TRAb. After RNA was extracted from PBMCs, the TCR library was made from it. The sequencing used peripheral blood mononuclear cells (PBMCs), collected when the disease was refractory, from a patient treated with antithyroid drugs. These receptors originate from a female donor with Graves disease.

This chain uses TRBV29-1 with TRBJ2-5, with D unclear. The DNA end is a closer match to TRBJ2-1, so the J assignment may be wrong. This CDR3 spans 14 amino acids. CDR1 and CDR2 (germline): SQVTM, ANQGSEA. The DNA for the CDR3 is TGCAGCGTTGGAGTGGGATCAATTTTCAATGAGCAGTTCTTC. Translating it yields CSVGVGSIFNEQFF.

A few counts support this clonotype. CDR3 region: CASSWDIQGTGELFF. Written as DNA, the CDR3 is TGTGCCAGCAGCTGGGACATACAAGGGACCGGGGAGCTGTTTTTT. The chain carries TRBV2 and TRBJ2-2, with D perhaps matching TRBD1 (6 bases). Germline CDR1 and CDR2: SNHLY and FYNNEI. This CDR3 has 15 amino acids. V lost 6 bases and J lost 5, with 16 bases in between.

A word on this clonotype: Sequence at one end of the junction differs from germline and may be a read error. The V and J genes are TRBV11-2 and TRBJ2-7; TRBD2 aligns across 14 bases. Looked up from germline, CDR1 is SGHAT and CDR2 is FQNNGV. The CDR3 has 16 amino acids. CDR3 DNA: TGTGCCAGCAGCTTGACCGGGACTAGCGGGAGTTACGAGCAGAACTTC. It yields the protein CASSLTGTSGSYEQNF.

This chain connects TRBV18 to TRBJ2-7; 8 bases fit TRBD1. After removal of 4 bases from V and 6 bases from J, the junction contained 8 bases not matched to a gene. The CDR3 is made up of 14 amino acids. Germline V gives CDR1 KGHSH, CDR2 LQKENI. DNA for the CDR3: TGTGCCAGCTCACTTAGGACAGGGAGGAGCGAGCAGTACTTC. This translates into CASSLRTGRSEQYF.

This clonotype was recorded a few times. The chain combines TRBV24-1 with TRBJ2-2; TRBD2 is a possible D gene (5 bases). The V end was cut by 12 bases, the J end by 4 bases, with 14 bases between. CDR1 is KGHDR and CDR2 is SFDVKD in the germline V gene. CDR3 length: 13 residues. CDR3 in DNA: TGTGCCGTCGGGGATCCTCCCACCGGGGAGCTGTTTTTT. Its protein is CAVGDPPTGELFF.

This clonotype has just one count. The rearrangement joins TRBV7-9 to TRBJ2-1, with unresolved D. The germline V gene encodes CDR1 SEHNR and CDR2 FQNEAQ (reference sequence). The length of the CDR3 is 14 residues. With 1 base removed from V and 7 bases from J, the gap between germline ends came to 11 bases. The CDR3 region has the DNA TGTGCCAGCAGCTTAGATCCCCTGACAAATGAGCAGTTCTTC. It yields the protein CASSLDPLTNEQFF.

This clonotype has more than one count but fewer than ten. The chain joins TRBV13 to TRBJ1-1; D might be TRBD1 (5 bases). The CDR3 is 15 residues long. Trimming removed 0 bases from V and 4 bases from J, with 12 bases in between. Looked up from germline, CDR1 is PRHDT and CDR2 is FYEKMQ (reference sequence). The CDR3 reads CASSLGGRVVTEAFF. In DNA, the CDR3 is TGTGCCAGCAGCTTAGGGGGCAGGGTTGTCACTGAAGCTTTCTTT.

This chain connects TRBV18 to TRBJ1-2, with TRBD1 matching 8 bases. Germline V gives CDR1 KGHSH, CDR2 LQKENI. This CDR3 is 17 amino acids long. V trimming: 1 base; J trimming: 0 bases; junction bases outside the gene matches: 7. The CDR3 bases are TGTGCCAGCTCACCACTCGCCCAGGGGGCTACTAACTATGGCTACACCTTC. Amino acid sequence: CASSPLAQGATNYGYTF.

This sequence joins TRBV15 and TRBJ1-3, with TRBD1 matching 7 bases. CDR1 and CDR2 (germline): LNHNV, YYDKDF (reference sequence). J was trimmed by 2 bases and V by 9 bases; bases with no gene match: 7. This CDR3 comprises 14 residues. CDR3 sequence reads: CATKTGNPGNTIYF. CDR3 nucleotide sequence: TGTGCCACAAAGACAGGGAACCCTGGAAACACCATATATTTT.

V and J are TRBV20-1 and TRBJ1-2; no clear D. The V end lost 2 bases, the J end lost 4 bases, and 11 bases lay between the germline ends. This CDR3 region has 13 residues. CDR1 is DFQATT, CDR2 SNEGSKA, per germline (reference sequence). The CDR3: CSARTAASYGYTF. In DNA, the CDR3 is TGCAGTGCTAGAACGGCTGCCTCCTATGGCTACACCTTC.

The table lists this clonotype with a few counts. V is TRBV28 and J is TRBJ2-5, with 11 bases lining up with TRBD2. The CDR3 extends over 15 amino acids. J was trimmed by 3 bases and V by 4 bases; bases with no gene match: 4. Germline CDR1 and CDR2: MDHEN and SYDVKM. CDR3 bases: TGTGCCAGCAGTTGGACTAGCGGGTTCGAAGAGACCCAGTACTTC. The encoded protein is CASSWTSGFEETQYF.

The table lists this clonotype with many counts. The rearrangement links TRBV28 to TRBJ1-2, with 7 bases matching TRBD1. Germline loops: CDR1 MDHEN, CDR2 SYDVKM. The CDR3 contains 13 residues. The junction had 4 bases not matched to a gene; V was cut back by 5 bases and J by 4 bases. The DNA for the CDR3 is TGTGCCAGCAGTCCAGGGGGGGCCTATGGCTACACCTTC. Translated: CASSPGGAYGYTF.

Concerning this clonotype: A clone one base away is much larger, so this may be a read error. J is TRBJ1-5 and V is TRBV28; 10 nucleotides align to TRBD1. The closer fit of TRBJ2-3 to the DNA end suggests the J call may be wrong. This CDR3 is built from 15 residues. Germline CDR1 reads MDHEN; CDR2 reads SYDVKM. CDR3 protein: CASRPTGGAGQPQYF. The CDR3 DNA reads TGTGCCAGCAGACCGACAGGGGGCGCAGGTCAGCCCCAGTATTTT.

The V gene is TRBV9, the J gene TRBJ2-7; no firm D call. Trimming took off 4 bases at V and 0 bases at J, with 17 bases between the two ends. CDR1 and CDR2 (germline): SGDLS, YYNGEE. The length of the CDR3 is 16 residues. Written as DNA, the CDR3 is TGTGCCAGCAGCCCACACCACGGTGCTACCTCCTACGAGCAGTACTTC. This sequence encodes CASSPHHGATSYEQYF.

This chain uses TRBV19 with TRBJ1-5, with D perhaps TRBD1 (5 bases). The germline gives CDR1 LNHDA, CDR2 SQIVND (reference sequence). The ends were cut back, 4 bases at V and 6 bases at J, with 19 bases in the middle. The CDR3 runs to 16 residues. CDR3 in amino acids: CASSSRQGQGGQPQHF. CDR3 DNA: TGTGCCAGTAGTAGCCGCCAAGGGCAGGGTGGTCAGCCCCAGCATTTT.

The V gene is TRBV25-1, the J gene TRBJ1-2, with D perhaps matching TRBD1 (5 bases). V lost 6 bases and J lost 8, with 19 bases in between. Germline loops: CDR1 MGHDK, CDR2 SYGVNS. The CDR3 contains 14 residues. The CDR3 DNA reads TGTGCCAGCAGGGAAAATGGGTGGGGCGGCGGCTACACCTTC. This gives the protein CASRENGWGGGYTF.

This clonotype turned up a few times. V and J are TRBV11-2 and TRBJ1-5; D unresolved. The V gene's germline CDR1 is SGHAT and CDR2 FQNNGV. V gave up 0 bases and J gave up 3 bases, with 6 bases separating them. CDR3 length: 14 residues. The DNA of the CDR3 is TGTGCCAGCAGCTTAGAGAGCGTCAATCAGCCCCAGCATTTT. This translates into CASSLESVNQPQHF.

This clonotype has just a few counts. The chain carries TRBV5-1 and TRBJ1-2; TRBD1 might be the D (5 bases). Between the trimmed V and J ends, which lost 0 bases and 6 bases, there was a span of 15 bases. The germline gives CDR1 SGHRS, CDR2 YFSETQ. There are 15 residues in the CDR3. CDR3: CASSLVEGRLDGYTF. For the CDR3, the DNA is TGCGCCAGCAGCTTGGTGGAGGGGCGATTGGATGGCTACACCTTC. The full variable domain, with the rest looked up from reference TRBV5-1 and TRBJ1-2, is KAGVTQTPRYLIKTRGQQVTLSCSPISGHRSVSWYQQTPGQGLQFLFEYFSETQRNKGNFPGRFSGRQFSNSRSEMNVSTLELGDSALYLCASSLVEGRLDGYTFGSGTRLTVV.

The chain carries TRBV12-3 or TRBV12-4 and TRBJ1-5; D is undetermined. The CDR3 contains 13 residues. Trimming left V 3 bases short and J 6 bases short, with 9 bases between. In DNA form, the CDR3 reads TGTGCCAGCAGTTTTGTAGTACGTCAGCCCCAGCATTTT. This sequence encodes CASSFVVRQPQHF.

The chain has TRBV20-1 and TRBJ1-4; D is possibly TRBD1 (5 bases). The CDR3 is 13 residues long. V gave up 0 bases and J gave up 11 bases, with 13 bases separating them. Germline CDR1 DFQATT, CDR2 SNEGSKA (reference sequence). CDR3 in DNA: TGCAGTGCTAGAGATGCGGGGGACGAGAAACTGTTTTTT. Protein: CSARDAGDEKLFF.

This clonotype was seen only a few times. CDR3 region: CASGLVAGLEGNQPQHF. Here the CDR3 DNA reads TGTGCTAGTGGTTTGGTAGCAGGGTTGGAGGGCAATCAGCCCCAGCATTTT. This sequence joins TRBV12-5 and TRBJ1-5; possible D gene TRBD1, 5 bases. The V end lost 0 bases, the J end lost 2 bases, and 14 bases lay between the germline ends. The germline V gene has CDR1 LGHNT and CDR2 FRNRAP. This CDR3 has 17 amino acids.

V is TRBV27 and J is TRBJ2-3, with TRBD2 matching 8 bases. V dropped 2 bases and J dropped 3; count of bases not matched to a gene: 4. Germline lookup yields CDR1 MNHEY and CDR2 SMNVEV (reference sequence). The CDR3 loop spans 15 amino acids. Here the CDR3 DNA reads TGTGCCAGCAGTTTAGGCCAGCGGGAGACAGATACGCAGTATTTT. Its protein product is CASSLGQRETDTQYF.

The gene calls are TRBV5-6 and TRBJ2-7; 14 bases are a match to TRBD2. Per the germline V gene, CDR1 is SGHDT and CDR2 is YYEEEE. The CDR3 sequence is 18 residues long. V lost 2 bases and J lost 3; bases outside the gene matches: 10. The CDR3 region has the DNA TGTGCCAGCAGCTTAAGTGGACTAGCGGGAGGTCGAGGCTACGAGCAGTACTTC. Amino acid sequence: CASSLSGLAGGRGYEQYF. Based on the CDR3 plus reference TRBV5-6 and TRBJ2-7, the full variable domain is DAGVTQSPTHLIKTRGQQVTLRCSPKSGHDTVSWYQQALGQGPQFIFQYYEEEERQRGNFPDRFSGHQFPNYSSELNVNALLLGDSALYLCASSLSGLAGGRGYEQYFGPGTRLTVT.

This chain uses TRBV7-3 with TRBJ2-7; 8 bases are a match to TRBD2. V lost 6 bases to trimming and J lost 0 bases; unmatched junction nucleotides: 13. Per germline, CDR1 SGHTA and CDR2 FQGTGA. The CDR3 runs to 17 residues. In DNA form, the CDR3 reads TGTGCCAGCAGGGGCCGGAGGGCTAGCGGGTCCTCCTACGAGCAGTACTTC. Residues: CASRGRRASGSSYEQYF.

The chain is built from TRBV28 and TRBJ1-1; D not certain. V shed 6 bases and J shed 8 bases, with 13 bases lying between them. Germline lookup yields CDR1 MDHEN and CDR2 SYDVKM. This CDR3 has 12 amino acids. The DNA for the CDR3 is TGTGCCAGCAGCATTGGAGGTAGGGAAGCTTTCTTT. Its translation: CASSIGGREAFF.